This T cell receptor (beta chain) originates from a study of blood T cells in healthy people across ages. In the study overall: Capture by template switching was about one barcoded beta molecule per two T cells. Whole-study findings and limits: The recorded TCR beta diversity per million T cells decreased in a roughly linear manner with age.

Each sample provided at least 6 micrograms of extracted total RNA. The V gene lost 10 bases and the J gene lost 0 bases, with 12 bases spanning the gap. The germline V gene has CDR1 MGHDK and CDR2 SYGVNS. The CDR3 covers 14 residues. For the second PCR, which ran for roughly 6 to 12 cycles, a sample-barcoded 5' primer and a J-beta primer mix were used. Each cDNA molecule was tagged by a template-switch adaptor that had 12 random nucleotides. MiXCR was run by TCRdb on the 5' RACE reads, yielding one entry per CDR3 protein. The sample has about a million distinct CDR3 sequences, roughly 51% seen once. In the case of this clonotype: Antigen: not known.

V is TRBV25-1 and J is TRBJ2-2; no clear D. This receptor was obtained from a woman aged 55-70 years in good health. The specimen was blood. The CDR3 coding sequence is TGTGCCACCGCAGACGCGACGAACACCGGGGAGCTGTTTTTT. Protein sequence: CATADATNTGELFF.